These T cell receptor beta chains were read from a single sample in a study of CD8 T cells in Susac syndrome. TCRdb fed the immunoSEQ multiplex PCR reads into MiXCR, producing one record per CDR3 protein. In the table there are 75,000 to 100,000 distinct CDR3 sequences, about 95% of which are singletons. Sample: CD8+ T cells from PBMCs. These receptors were obtained from a human donor with Susac syndrome. Both conserved end residues are part of each CDR3. A D gene is named only where the DNA matches it firmly. Expanded clones are given a class, and other clones once, few, many or no size at all.

V,size,D,J,CDR3,DNA
TRBV7-9,.,TRBD1,TRBJ2-7,CASSGGDRGSLEQYF,TGTGCCAGCAGCGGAGGGGACAGGGGGAGTCTCGAGCAGTACTTC
TRBV4-2,.,.,TRBJ2-1,CASSQVGVNNEQFF,TGTGCCAGCAGCCAAGTCGGAGTAAACAATGAGCAGTTCTTC
TRBV28,once,TRBD2,TRBJ2-5,CASSFGLAGGPELETQYF,TGTGCCAGCAGTTTTGGGCTAGCGGGAGGGCCAGAGTTGGAGACCCAGTACTTC
TRBV29-1,.,TRBD1,TRBJ2-7,CSVDGQGDSPYEQYF,TGCAGCGTTGACGGACAGGGGGATAGTCCCTACGAGCAGTACTTC
TRBV29-1,.,.,TRBJ2-3,CSVGGIGDGTDTQYF,TGCAGCGTGGGGGGAATAGGGGATGGCACAGATACGCAGTATTTT
TRBV7-8,.,.,TRBJ2-2,CASSMDYSNTGELFF,TGTGCCAGCAGCATGGACTATTCGAACACCGGGGAGCTGTTTTTT
TRBV30,.,TRBD2,TRBJ2-1,CAWAGLAGGEQFF,TGTGCCTGGGCCGGACTAGCGGGAGGAGAGCAGTTCTTC
TRBV5-6,.,.,TRBJ2-5,CASSLLRDIGETQYF,TGTGCCAGCAGCTTACTCCGGGACATAGGAGAGACCCAGTACTTC
TRBV5-4,.,TRBD1,TRBJ2-7,CASSPTGVINEQYF,TGTGCCAGCAGCCCAACAGGGGTTATCAACGAGCAGTACTTC
TRBV12-3/TRBV12-4,.,.,TRBJ2-5,CASSKGETQYF,TGTGCCAGCAGTAAGGGGGAGACCCAGTACTTC
TRBV4-1,.,TRBD1,TRBJ2-2,CASSQAGGGGELFF,TGCGCCAGCAGCCAAGCAGGGGGTGGCGGGGAGCTGTTTTTT
TRBV4-2,.,.,TRBJ2-1,CASSQGAGLLLYNEQFF,TGTGCCAGCAGCCAAGGGGCGGGACTCCTCCTCTACAATGAGCAGTTCTTC
TRBV29-1,.,.,TRBJ2-5,CSFGGPGVKTQYF,TGCAGCTTTGGCGGGCCGGGAGTAAAGACCCAGTACTTC
TRBV5-6,once,TRBD1,TRBJ2-1,CASSLGQGANEQFF,TGTGCCAGCAGCTTGGGACAGGGGGCCAATGAGCAGTTCTTC
TRBV7-9,.,.,TRBJ2-7,CASSSEWVRYEQYF,TGTGCCAGCAGCTCCGAGTGGGTCAGGTACGAGCAGTACTTC
TRBV7-8,.,.,TRBJ2-1,CASSSPRGTAYNEQFF,TGTGCCAGCAGCTCACCCCGCGGGACAGCTTACAATGAGCAGTTCTTC
TRBV6-1,once,.,TRBJ1-5,CASSEAAAEHF,TGTGCCAGCAGTGAAGCGGCCGCTGAGCATTTT
TRBV7-9,.,.,TRBJ2-7,CASSLATDSTRDEQYF,TGTGCCAGCAGCTTAGCGACGGACAGTACCCGTGACGAGCAGTACTTC